The clone carrying this T cell receptor (beta chain) has only a few counts. In the authors' methods: Counts of nucleated cells, estimated from reference gene primer amplification, were obtained. The repertoire was sequenced with immunoSEQ multiplex PCR; TCRdb's copy has only in-frame clones and lacks some. V, J and clone size are those of that table, while D and trimming were read from the DNA. The sample lists fewer than 90,000 clones; 90% were seen once. V lost 6 bases and J 1 base, leaving 19 bases between the germline ends. The CDR3 runs to 17 residues. Germline values: CDR1 MDHEN, CDR2 SYDVKM. This specimen comes from a study of blood T cell repertoires in COVID-19. Study at large: Acute and convalescent COVID-19 specimens originated in the United States, Italy and Spain. T cells, B-cell-depleted T cells, or PBMCs provided the cDNA or gDNA that served as material.

The TCR comes from a woman of 80 years or more with active COVID-19. The sample was peripheral blood. The chain employs TRBV28 and TRBJ2-1, with a weak D call TRBD2 (6 bases). This chain's CDR3 is CASSKLGGDPSYNEQFF. For the CDR3, the DNA is TGTGCCAGCAGCAAGTTGGGAGGCGACCCGTCCTACAATGAGCAGTTCTTC.